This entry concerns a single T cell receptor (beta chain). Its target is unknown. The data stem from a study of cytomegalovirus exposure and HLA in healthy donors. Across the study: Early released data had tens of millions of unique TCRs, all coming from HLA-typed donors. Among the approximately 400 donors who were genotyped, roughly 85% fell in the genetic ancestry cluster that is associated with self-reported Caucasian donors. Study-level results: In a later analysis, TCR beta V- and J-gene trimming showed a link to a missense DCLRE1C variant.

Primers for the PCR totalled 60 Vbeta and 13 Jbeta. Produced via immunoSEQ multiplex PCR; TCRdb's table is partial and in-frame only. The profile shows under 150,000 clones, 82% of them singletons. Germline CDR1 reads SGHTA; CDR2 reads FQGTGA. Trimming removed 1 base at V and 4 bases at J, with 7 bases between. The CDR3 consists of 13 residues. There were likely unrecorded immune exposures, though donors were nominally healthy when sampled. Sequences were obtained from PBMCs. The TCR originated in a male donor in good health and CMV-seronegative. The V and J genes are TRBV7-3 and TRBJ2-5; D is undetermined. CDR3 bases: TGTGCCAGCAGCTTAAGCAGCGCAGAGACCCAGTACTTC. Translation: CASSLSSAETQYF.